The text below deals with one T cell receptor (beta chain). V was pared by 5 bases and J by 6 bases, with 10 bases of the junction left unmatched. The CDR3 has 16 amino acids. Germline values: CDR1 MNHEY, CDR2 SMNVEV (reference sequence). In the source study's methods: Estimation of nucleated cell counts relied on the amplification of reference gene primers. The protocol was immunoSEQ multiplex PCR, while the TCRdb copy is restricted to in-frame clones and leaves out a portion. That table gives V, J and clone size, and the DNA gave D and trimming. The sample includes around 200,000 clones, less than 85% seen only once; the top ten take around 5.4%. The sample is drawn from a study of blood T cell repertoires in COVID-19. Study background: The cDNA or gDNA used as material had been derived from T cells, B-cell-depleted T cells, or PBMCs.

J is TRBJ2-2 and V is TRBV27, with TRBD2 matching 9 bases. The sequence derives from an older woman with acute or convalescent COVID-19. Sequencing used peripheral blood. CDR3 protein: CASSQVGTSPAGELFF. The CDR3, as DNA: TGTGCCAGCAGTCAAGTAGGGACTAGCCCCGCCGGGGAGCTGTTTTTT.